The entry below gives a single T cell receptor beta chain sequence along with its context. This clonotype was detected only a few times. The target of this receptor is not known. It has no much larger one-base neighbor in the sample; base qualities were not kept. The donors were roughly 39 Caucasian individuals from Russia, aged roughly 6 to 90 years, who were systemically healthy. Each donor gave about 10 milliliters of peripheral blood, drawn into EDTA-treated Vacutainer tubes. Ficoll-Paque density-gradient centrifugation was used to isolate PBMCs, with at least 6 million per sample. Trizol reagent was used to extract total RNA from PBMCs, with at least 5.5 micrograms per sample. For every donor, flow cytometry on a PBMC aliquot measured the percentage of naive CD45RAhigh/CD27high T cells. The data derive from a study of blood T cells in healthy people across ages (dated by TCRdb to between 2014 and 2017). Looking at the study overall: In model experiments, template switching captured about one uniquely barcoded TCR beta cDNA molecule for every two T cells. For two donors (one aged 18 to 30 and one aged 80 or older), the study analyzed two additional independent replicas of 1 million unique cDNA reads from the same blood draw. Donors were grouped into four age groups: young (average approximately 15 years), middle-aged (39), aged (around 60) and long-lived (approximately 78). Donors of different ages were randomly distributed across sequencing lanes to avoid experimental bias. To track age-related changes in TCR beta repertoire diversity, the study relied on deep sequencing normalized with unique cDNA molecular identifiers. Beyond this particular receptor, the publication reports: Conclusive comparison of naive and antigen-experienced compartments was prevented by the profiling of bulk unsorted PBMCs. The percentage of naive T cells measured by flow cytometry correlated strongly with observed TCR beta diversity. As age increased, observed TCR beta diversity per million T cells dropped in a roughly linear way, and a significant reduction was already evident by age about 36. Total diversity estimates from one million sequenced T cells were considered lower bounds and underestimates. Compared with the aged group, the long-lived group had more naive CD4+ T cells, fewer expanded clones and increased TCR diversity, suggesting age selection. Because donor CMV infection status was unknown, age-related changes in expanded clonotypes were potentially confounded.

Library creation used 5' RACE. The instrument given in TCRdb is Illumina HiSeq 2500. A second PCR of 7 to 11 cycles was performed with a sample-barcoded 5' primer and a J-beta primer mix. A unique molecular identifier was introduced onto each TCR beta cDNA molecule by a template-switch 5' adaptor carrying 12 random nucleotides. Each sample yielded at least 2.5 million CDR3-containing paired-end reads. First-strand cDNA synthesis was performed from all RNA using the Mint cDNA synthesis kit, with priming by a TRBC-specific oligonucleotide. Following uracil-DNA glycosylase treatment, all cDNA underwent a first 18-cycle PCR with the universal primers M1SS and BC2_uni_R. In the source study's methods: For normalization, 1 million high-quality reads, each with a distinct molecular identifier, were randomly selected from each sample. Instead of being binned into consensus sequences, reads with shared molecular identifiers were discarded. MiTCR, run with a Q25 quality threshold and the strictest error-elimination algorithm, handled CDR3 identification, clonotype clustering and error correction. A nonparametric unseen species model with Euler transformation was used to estimate a lower bound on total TCR beta diversity. Using fastp trimming at Q25 and MiXCR clonotype assembly, TCRdb reanalyzed the public sequencing data and kept in-frame beta chains. Rows are combined by CDR3 protein, so each entry shows the most common genes and DNA. The V and J calls shown here were made by TCRdb, not taken from the authors' results. The table for this sample lists 1.5 million to 1.8 million distinct CDR3 sequences; 35% to 45% of them were counted only once. The ten biggest clones cover approximately 4.1% of the sample.

V gives up 9 bases and J gives up 0 bases, and the segment between their germline ends measures 16 bases. CDR1 and CDR2, per the germline V gene, are MGHDK and SYGVNS. From its cysteine to its phenylalanine, the CDR3 spans 15 amino acids. Only CDR3 DNA is held: 45 bases, read in frame from base 1. The source material was blood. Rearrangement joined TRBV25-1 to TRBJ2-3; the D gene identity is not certain. This receptor was obtained from a woman aged 18-35 years in good health. The CDR3 protein: CASTYGGRSTDTQYF. At the DNA level, the sequence is TGTGCCAGTACCTATGGCGGCCGTAGCACAGATACGCAGTATTTT.